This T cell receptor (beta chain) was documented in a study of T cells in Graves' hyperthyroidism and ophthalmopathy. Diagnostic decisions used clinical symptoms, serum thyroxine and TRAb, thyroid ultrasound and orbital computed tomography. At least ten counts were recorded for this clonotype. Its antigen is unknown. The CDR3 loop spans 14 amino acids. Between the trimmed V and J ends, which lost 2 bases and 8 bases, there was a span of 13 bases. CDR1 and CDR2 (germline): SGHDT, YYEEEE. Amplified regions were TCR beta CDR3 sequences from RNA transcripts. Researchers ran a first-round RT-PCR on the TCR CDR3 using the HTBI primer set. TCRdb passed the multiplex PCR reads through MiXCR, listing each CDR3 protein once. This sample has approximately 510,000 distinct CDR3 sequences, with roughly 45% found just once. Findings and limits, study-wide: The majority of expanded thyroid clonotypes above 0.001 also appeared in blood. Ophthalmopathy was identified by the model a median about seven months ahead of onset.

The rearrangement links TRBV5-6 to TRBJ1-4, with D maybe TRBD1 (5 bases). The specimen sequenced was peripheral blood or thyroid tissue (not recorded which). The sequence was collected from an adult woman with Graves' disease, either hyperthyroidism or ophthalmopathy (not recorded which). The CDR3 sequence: CASSFEGRREKLFF. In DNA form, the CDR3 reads TGTGCCAGCAGCTTCGAGGGGCGACGGGAAAAACTGTTTTTT.